The source of this TCR beta chain is a study of cytomegalovirus exposure and HLA in healthy donors. Study-level results: The majority of TCR sequences were rare, yet some public TCRs appeared in many donors. The classifier reportedly diagnosed cytomegalovirus status with high specificity and sensitivity. Through in vitro validation, a few CMV-associated chains were shown to be specific for CMV antigens.

The germline V gene has CDR1 SGHDT and CDR2 YYEEEE. The V gene lost 3 bases and the J gene lost 5 bases, with 14 bases spanning the gap. CDR3 length: 14 amino acids. Sequencing was performed with immunoSEQ multiplex PCR; in TCRdb, only in-frame clones are kept and a portion is missing. The sample contains about 73,000 clones, roughly 95% of which appear only once. The sample holds one count of this clone. Its antigen is undetermined. This clonotype was obtained from a man younger than 35 in good health and CMV-seronegative. The chain employs TRBV5-6 and TRBJ2-5; D not certain. Sequenced input: PBMCs. The DNA of the CDR3 is TGTGCCAGCAGCTATAGTACGGTTTGGGAGACCCAGTACTTC. Protein sequence: CASSYSTVWETQYF.